The clone carrying this T cell receptor (beta chain) was detected a few times. This specimen comes from a study of blood T cell repertoires in COVID-19. The table came from immunoSEQ multiplex PCR; TCRdb's copy has only in-frame clones and leaves some out. Among under 200,000 clones listed, about 85% were seen once. The CDR3 runs 13 residues. CDR1 LNHDA and CDR2 SQIVND come from the germline V gene (reference sequence). After removal of 3 bases from V and 7 bases from J, the junction contained 2 bases not matched to a gene. Sequencing was carried out using peripheral blood. The sequence was obtained from a man in his fifties or sixties with active or convalescent COVID-19. The chain has TRBV19 and TRBJ2-2, with 7 bases lining up with TRBD1. The CDR3 spells CASSIRQGGELFF. As DNA, the CDR3 is TGTGCCAGTAGTATCAGACAGGGCGGGGAGCTGTTTTTT.